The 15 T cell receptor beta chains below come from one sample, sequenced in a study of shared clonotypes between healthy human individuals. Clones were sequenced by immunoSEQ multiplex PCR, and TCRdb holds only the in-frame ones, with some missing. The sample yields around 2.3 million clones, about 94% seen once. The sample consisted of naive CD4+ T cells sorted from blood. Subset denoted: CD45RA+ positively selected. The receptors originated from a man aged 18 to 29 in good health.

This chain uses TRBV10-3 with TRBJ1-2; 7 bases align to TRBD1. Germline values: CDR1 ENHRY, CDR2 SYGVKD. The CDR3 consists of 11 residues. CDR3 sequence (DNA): TGTGCTGCACAGGGGAGGGATGGCTACACCTTC. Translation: CAAQGRDGYTF.

The CDR3 DNA is TGTGCCATCAGTGAGTTAGTGGGGGGGAGAGACACAGATACGCAGTATTTT. The encoded protein is CAISELVGGRDTDTQYF. The J gene is TRBJ2-3, the V gene TRBV10-3; 7 bases align to TRBD2. The CDR3 totals 17 residues. Trimming removed 1 base from V and 2 bases from J; junction bases left unmatched: 9. Per germline, CDR1 ENHRY and CDR2 SYGVKD.

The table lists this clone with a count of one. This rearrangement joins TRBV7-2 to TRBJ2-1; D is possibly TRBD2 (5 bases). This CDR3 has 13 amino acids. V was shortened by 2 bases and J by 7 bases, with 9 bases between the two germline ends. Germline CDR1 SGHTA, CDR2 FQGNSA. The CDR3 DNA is TGTGCCAGCAGCTTACGGGGTTGGAATGAGCAGTTCTTC. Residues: CASSLRGWNEQFF. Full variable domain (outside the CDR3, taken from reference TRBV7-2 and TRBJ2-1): GAGVSQSPSNKVTEKGKDVELRCDPISGHTALYWYRQSLGQGLEFLIYFQGNSAPDKSGLPSDRFSAERTGGSVSTLTIQRTQQEDSAVYLCASSLRGWNEQFFGPGTRLTVL.

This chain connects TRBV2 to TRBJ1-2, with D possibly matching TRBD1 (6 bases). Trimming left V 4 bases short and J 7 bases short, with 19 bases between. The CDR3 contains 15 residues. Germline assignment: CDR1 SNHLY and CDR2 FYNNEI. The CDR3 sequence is CASSVEGRGRTGYTF. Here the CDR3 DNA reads TGTGCCAGCAGTGTTGAGGGCAGGGGAAGGACTGGCTACACCTTC.

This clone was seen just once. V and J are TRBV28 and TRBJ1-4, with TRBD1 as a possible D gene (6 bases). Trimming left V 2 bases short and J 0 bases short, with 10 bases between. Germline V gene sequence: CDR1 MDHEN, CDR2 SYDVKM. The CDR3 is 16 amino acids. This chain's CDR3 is CASSLPGTSTNEKLFF. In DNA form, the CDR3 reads TGTGCCAGCAGTTTACCAGGGACATCAACTAATGAAAAACTGTTTTTT.

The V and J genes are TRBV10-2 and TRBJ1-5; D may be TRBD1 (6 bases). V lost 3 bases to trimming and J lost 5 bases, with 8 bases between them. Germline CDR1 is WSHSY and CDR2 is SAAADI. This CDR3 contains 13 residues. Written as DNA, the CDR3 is TGCGCCAGCAGTGAACAGGGCGATCAGCCCCAGCATTTT. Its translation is CASSEQGDQPQHF.

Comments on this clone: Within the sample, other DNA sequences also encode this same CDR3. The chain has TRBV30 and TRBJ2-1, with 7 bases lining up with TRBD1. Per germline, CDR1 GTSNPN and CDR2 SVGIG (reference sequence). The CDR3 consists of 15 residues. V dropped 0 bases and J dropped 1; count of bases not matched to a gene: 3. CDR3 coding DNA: TGTGCCTGGAGTGTACGCAGGGGGTCCTACAATGAGCAGTTCTTC. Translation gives CAWSVRRGSYNEQFF.

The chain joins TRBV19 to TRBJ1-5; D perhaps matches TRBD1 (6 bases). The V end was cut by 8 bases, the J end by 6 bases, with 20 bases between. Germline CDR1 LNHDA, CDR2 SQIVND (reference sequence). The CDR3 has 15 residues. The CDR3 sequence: CASSIPGARGQPQHF. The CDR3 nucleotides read TGTGCCAGTTCAATCCCGGGGGCGCGCGGTCAGCCCCAGCATTTT.

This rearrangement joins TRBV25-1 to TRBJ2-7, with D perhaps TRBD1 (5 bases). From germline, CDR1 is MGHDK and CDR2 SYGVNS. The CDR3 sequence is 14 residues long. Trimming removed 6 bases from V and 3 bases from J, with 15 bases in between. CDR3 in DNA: TGTGCCAGCAGCAAAACAGGAATGAACTACGAGCAGTACTTC. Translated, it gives CASSKTGMNYEQYF.

The CDR3 sequence: CASSLSGTGNYNEQFF. CDR3 nucleotide sequence: TGTGCCAGCAGCTTGAGCGGGACAGGGAATTACAATGAGCAGTTCTTC. The chain combines TRBV7-9 with TRBJ2-1; the match to TRBD1 covers 9 bases. Germline values: CDR1 SEHNR, CDR2 FQNEAQ (reference sequence). V gave up 3 bases and J gave up 4 bases; unmatched junction bases: 7. The CDR3 spans 16 residues.

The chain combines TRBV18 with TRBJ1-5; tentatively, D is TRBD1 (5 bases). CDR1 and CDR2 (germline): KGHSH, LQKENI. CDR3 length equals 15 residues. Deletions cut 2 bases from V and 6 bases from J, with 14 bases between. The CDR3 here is CASSPSEGVIQPQHF. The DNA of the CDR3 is TGTGCCAGCTCACCATCAGAAGGGGTGATTCAGCCCCAGCATTTT.

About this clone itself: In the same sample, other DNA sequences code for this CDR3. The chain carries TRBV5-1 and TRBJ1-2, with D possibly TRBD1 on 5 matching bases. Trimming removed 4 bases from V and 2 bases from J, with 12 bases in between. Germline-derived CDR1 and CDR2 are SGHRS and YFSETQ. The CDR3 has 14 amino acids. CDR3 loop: CASSPGTGNYGYTF. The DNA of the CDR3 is TGCGCCAGCAGCCCGGGGACGGGGAACTATGGCTACACCTTC.

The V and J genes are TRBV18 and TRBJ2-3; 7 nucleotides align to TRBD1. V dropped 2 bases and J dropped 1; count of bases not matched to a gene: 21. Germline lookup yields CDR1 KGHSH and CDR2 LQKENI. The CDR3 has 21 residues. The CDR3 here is CASSPTRSTGPHKTRTDTQYF. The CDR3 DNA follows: TGTGCCAGCTCACCAACAAGGTCGACAGGGCCTCACAAAACTCGCACAGATACGCAGTATTTT. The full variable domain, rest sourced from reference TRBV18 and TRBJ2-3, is NAGVMQNPRHLVRRRGQEARLRCSPMKGHSHVYWYRQLPEEGLKFMVYLQKENIIDESGMPKERFSAEFPKEGPSILRIQQVVRGDSAAYFCASSPTRSTGPHKTRTDTQYFGPGTRLTVL.

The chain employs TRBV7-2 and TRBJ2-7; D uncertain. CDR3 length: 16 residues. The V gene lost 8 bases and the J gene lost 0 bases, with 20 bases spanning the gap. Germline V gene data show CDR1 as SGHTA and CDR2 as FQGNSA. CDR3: CASQMAPVVSSYEQYF. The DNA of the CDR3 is TGTGCCAGCCAAATGGCTCCGGTGGTTAGCTCCTACGAGCAGTACTTC.

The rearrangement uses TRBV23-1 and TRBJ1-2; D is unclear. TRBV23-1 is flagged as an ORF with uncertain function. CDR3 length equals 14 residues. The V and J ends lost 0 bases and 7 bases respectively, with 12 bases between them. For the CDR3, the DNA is TGCGCCAGCAGTCAATCGAATAGGACGGGTGGCTACACCTTC. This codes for CASSQSNRTGGYTF.